The source of this T cell receptor (beta chain) is a study of T cell repertoires in cytomegalovirus infection. In this sample, this clonotype turned up a few times. TCRdb redid the calling of the reads with MiXCR, one entry per CDR3 protein. The repertoire holds more than 150,000 distinct CDR3 sequences, 28% seen once, with under 35% in the top ten. Sequencing used PBMCs. The receptor was isolated from a human donor in good health (CMV status not recorded). Some clones in this sample may be carry-over from other donors' samples.

In DNA form, the CDR3 reads TGCAGCGTTAGTCCGACCCAAGGAGCTGAAGCTTTCTTT. Translating gives CSVSPTQGAEAFF. This chain links TRBV29-1 with TRBJ1-1; D unresolved. This CDR3 has 13 amino acids. The germline V gene has CDR1 SQVTM and CDR2 ANQGSEA. V was pared by 5 bases and J by 6 bases, with 16 bases between.